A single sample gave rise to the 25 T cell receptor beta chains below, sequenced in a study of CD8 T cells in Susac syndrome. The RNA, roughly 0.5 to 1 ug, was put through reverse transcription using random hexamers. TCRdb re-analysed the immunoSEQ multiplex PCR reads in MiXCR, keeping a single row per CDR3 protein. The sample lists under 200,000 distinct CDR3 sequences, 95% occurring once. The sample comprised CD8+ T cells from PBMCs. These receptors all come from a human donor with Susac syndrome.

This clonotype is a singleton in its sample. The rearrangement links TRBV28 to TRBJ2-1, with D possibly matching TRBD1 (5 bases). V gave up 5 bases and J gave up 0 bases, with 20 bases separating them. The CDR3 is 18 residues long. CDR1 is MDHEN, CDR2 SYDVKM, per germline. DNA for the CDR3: TGTGCCAGCAGTCTCCTCACAGAACAGGCGTCCTCCTACAATGAGCAGTTCTTC. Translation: CASSLLTEQASSYNEQFF.

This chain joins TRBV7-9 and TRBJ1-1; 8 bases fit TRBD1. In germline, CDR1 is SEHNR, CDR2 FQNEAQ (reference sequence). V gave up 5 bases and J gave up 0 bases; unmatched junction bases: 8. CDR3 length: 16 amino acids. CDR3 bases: TGTGCCAGCAGCCCCAGGACAGGGATAATGAACACTGAAGCTTTCTTT. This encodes CASSPRTGIMNTEAFF. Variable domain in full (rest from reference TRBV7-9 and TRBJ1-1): DTGVSQNPRHKITKRGQNVTFRCDPISEHNRLYWYRQTLGQGPEFLTYFQNEAQLEKSRLLSDRFSAERPKGSFSTLEIQRTEQGDSAMYLCASSPRTGIMNTEAFFGQGTRLTVV.

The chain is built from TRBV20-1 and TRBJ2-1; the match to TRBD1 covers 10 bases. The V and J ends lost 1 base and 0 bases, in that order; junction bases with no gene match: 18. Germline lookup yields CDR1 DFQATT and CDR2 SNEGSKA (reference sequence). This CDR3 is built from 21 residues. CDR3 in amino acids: CSARGGGWGQGPLSSYNEQFF. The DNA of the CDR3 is TGCAGTGCTAGAGGAGGTGGGTGGGGACAGGGGCCTCTGAGCTCCTACAATGAGCAGTTCTTC.

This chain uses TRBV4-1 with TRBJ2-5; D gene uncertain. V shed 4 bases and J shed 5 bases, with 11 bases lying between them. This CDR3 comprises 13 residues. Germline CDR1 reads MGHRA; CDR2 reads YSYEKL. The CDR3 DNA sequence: TGCGCCAGCAGCCTACAAACCGGGGAGACCCAGTACTTC. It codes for CASSLQTGETQYF.

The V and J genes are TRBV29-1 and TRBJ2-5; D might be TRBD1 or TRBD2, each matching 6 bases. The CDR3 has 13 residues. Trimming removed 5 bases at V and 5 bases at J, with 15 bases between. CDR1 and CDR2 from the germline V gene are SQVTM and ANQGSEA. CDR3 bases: TGCAGCGTTTCGAGGGGGGCAGGGGAGACCCAGTACTTC. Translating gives CSVSRGAGETQYF.

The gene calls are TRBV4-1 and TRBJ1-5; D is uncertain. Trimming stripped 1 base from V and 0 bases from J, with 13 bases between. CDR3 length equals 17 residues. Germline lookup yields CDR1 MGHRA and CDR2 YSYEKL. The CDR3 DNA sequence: TGCGCCAGCAGCCAAGCCGTAAGGCGGAATAGCAATCAGCCCCAGCATTTT. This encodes CASSQAVRRNSNQPQHF.

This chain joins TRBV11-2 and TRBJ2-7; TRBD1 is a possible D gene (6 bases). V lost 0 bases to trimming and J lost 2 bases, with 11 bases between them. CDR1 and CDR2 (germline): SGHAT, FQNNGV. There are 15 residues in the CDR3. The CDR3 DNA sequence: TGTGCCAGCAGCTTAGATCCACCAGGGGCCTACGAGCAGTACTTC. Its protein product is CASSLDPPGAYEQYF.

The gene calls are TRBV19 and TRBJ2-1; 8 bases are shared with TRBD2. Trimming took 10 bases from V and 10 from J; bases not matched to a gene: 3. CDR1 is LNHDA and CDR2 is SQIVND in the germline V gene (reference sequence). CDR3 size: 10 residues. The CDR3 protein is CATIAGEQFF. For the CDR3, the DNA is TGTGCCACCATAGCGGGAGAGCAGTTCTTC.

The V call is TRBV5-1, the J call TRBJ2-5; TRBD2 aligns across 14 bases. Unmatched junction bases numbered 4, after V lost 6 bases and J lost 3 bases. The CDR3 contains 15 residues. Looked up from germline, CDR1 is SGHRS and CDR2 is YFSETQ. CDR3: CASTPGLAGEETQYF. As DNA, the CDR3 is TGCGCCAGCACACCGGGACTAGCGGGAGAAGAGACCCAGTACTTC.

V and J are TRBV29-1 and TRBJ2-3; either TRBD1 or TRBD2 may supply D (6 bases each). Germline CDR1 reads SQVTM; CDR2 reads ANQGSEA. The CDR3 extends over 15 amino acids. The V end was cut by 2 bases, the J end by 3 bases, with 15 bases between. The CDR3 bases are TGCAGCGTTGAACCCGGGGGCGTAGAGACAGATACGCAGTATTTT. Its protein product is CSVEPGGVETDTQYF.

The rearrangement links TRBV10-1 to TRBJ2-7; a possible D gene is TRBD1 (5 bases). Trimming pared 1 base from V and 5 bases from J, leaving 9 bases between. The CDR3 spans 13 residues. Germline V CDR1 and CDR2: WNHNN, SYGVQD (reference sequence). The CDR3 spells CASSEFQGHEQYF. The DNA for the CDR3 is TGCGCCAGCAGTGAGTTTCAGGGTCACGAGCAGTACTTC.

The DNA of the CDR3 is TGTGCCAGCAGTTTACAGGGGAATGGCTACACCTTC. This gives the protein CASSLQGNGYTF. This chain links TRBV27 with TRBJ1-2; a weak D match, TRBD1 (6 bases). The CDR3 spans 12 residues. The V and J ends lost 2 bases and 6 bases respectively, with 7 bases between them. The germline V gene has CDR1 MNHEY and CDR2 SMNVEV (reference sequence).

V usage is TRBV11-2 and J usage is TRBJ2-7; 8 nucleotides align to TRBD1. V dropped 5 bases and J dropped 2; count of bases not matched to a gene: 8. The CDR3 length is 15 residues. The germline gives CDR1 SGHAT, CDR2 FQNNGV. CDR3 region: CASSPGGGITYEQYF. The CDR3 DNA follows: TGTGCCAGCAGCCCAGGGGGCGGGATAACCTACGAGCAGTACTTC.

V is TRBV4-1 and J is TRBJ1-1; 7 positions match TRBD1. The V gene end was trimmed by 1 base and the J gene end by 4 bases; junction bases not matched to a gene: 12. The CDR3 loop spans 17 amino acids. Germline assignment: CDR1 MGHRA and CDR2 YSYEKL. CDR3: CASSQGVPGQLVTEAFF. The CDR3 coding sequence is TGCGCCAGCAGCCAAGGGGTCCCGGGACAGTTAGTCACTGAAGCTTTCTTT.

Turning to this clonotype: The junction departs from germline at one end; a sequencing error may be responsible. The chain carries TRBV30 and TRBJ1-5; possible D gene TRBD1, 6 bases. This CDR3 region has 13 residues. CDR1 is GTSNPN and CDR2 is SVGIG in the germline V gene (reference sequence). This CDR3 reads CAWSEQGDQPQHF. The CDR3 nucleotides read TGTGCCTGGAGTGAACAGGGCGATCAACCCCAGCATTTT.

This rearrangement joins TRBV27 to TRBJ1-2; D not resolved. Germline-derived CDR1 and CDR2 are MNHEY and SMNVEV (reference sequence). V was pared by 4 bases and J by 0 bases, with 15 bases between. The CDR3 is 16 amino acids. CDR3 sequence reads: CASSSNEVEANYGYTF. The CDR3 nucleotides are TGTGCCAGCAGTTCAAACGAGGTAGAAGCTAACTATGGCTACACCTTC.

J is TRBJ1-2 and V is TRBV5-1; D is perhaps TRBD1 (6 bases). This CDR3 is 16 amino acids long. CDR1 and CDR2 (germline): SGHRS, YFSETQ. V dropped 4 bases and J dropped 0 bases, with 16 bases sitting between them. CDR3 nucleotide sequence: TGCGCCAGCAGCCCCCTAGGACAGCTCGCTAACTATGGCTACACCTTC. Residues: CASSPLGQLANYGYTF.

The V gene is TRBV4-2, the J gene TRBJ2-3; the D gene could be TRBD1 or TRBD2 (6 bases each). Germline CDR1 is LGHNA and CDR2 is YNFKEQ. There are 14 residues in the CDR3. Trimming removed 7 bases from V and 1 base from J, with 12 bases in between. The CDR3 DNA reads TGTGCCAGCACCCGGGGGCAGGGCACAGATACGCAGTATTTT. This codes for CASTRGQGTDTQYF.

This CDR3 reads CAWTQAGEAFF. The DNA for the CDR3 is TGTGCCTGGACACAGGCGGGTGAAGCTTTCTTT. The chain has TRBV30 and TRBJ1-1, with D tentatively TRBD1 (5 bases). Trimming removed 4 bases from V and 7 bases from J, with 10 bases in between. Germline V gene data show CDR1 as GTSNPN and CDR2 as SVGIG (reference sequence). The CDR3 is made up of 11 amino acids.

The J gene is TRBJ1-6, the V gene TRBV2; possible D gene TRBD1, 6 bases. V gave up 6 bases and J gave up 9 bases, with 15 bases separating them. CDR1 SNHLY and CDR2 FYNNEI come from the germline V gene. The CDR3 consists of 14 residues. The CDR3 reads CASRLQGSSSPLHF. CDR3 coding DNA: TGTGCCAGCAGATTACAGGGCTCAAGTTCACCCCTCCACTTT.

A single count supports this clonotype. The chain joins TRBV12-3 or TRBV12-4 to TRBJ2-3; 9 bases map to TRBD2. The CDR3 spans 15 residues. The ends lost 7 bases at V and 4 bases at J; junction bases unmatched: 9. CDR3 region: CASTQVVAGADTQYF. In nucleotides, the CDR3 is TGTGCCAGCACCCAAGTCGTAGCGGGAGCAGATACGCAGTATTTT.

CDR3 DNA sequence: TGTGCCAGCAGTTCATACAGGGGGCGAAGGAATGGCTACACCTTC. Residues: CASSSYRGRRNGYTF. The rearrangement joins TRBV27 to TRBJ1-2; 9 bases map to TRBD1. Germline trimming cut 4 bases from V and 6 bases from J; bases unmatched to any gene: 9. Germline V gives CDR1 MNHEY, CDR2 SMNVEV (reference sequence). This CDR3 has 15 amino acids.

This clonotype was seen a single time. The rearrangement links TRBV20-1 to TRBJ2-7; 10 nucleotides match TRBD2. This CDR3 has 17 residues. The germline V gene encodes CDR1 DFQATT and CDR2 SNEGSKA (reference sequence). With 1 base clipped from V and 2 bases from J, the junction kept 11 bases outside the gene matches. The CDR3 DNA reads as TGCAGTGCTAGAGTTCCCCCCGGACTAGCGGATACCTACGAGCAGTACTTC. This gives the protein CSARVPPGLADTYEQYF.

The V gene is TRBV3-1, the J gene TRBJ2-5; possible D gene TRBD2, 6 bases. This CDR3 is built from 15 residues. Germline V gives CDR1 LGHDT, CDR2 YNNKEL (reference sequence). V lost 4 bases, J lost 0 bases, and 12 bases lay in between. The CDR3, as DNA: TGTGCCAGCAGCCCCTGGGGGGAGGACCAAGAGACCCAGTACTTC. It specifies CASSPWGEDQETQYF.

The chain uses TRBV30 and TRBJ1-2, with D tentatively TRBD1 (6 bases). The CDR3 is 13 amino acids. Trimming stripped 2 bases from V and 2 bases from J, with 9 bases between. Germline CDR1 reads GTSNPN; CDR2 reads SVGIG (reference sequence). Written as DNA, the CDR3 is TGTGCCTGGAGTCTAGGGGGGAACTATGGCTACACCTTC. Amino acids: CAWSLGGNYGYTF.